Included here is one T cell receptor beta chain sequence, with context. Its target is not known. This sample is part of a study of blood T cells in healthy people across ages. Whole-study findings and limits: Estimates based on one million T cells were treated as lower bounds. Unknown CMV status may confound age-related changes in expanded clones. Per million T cells, TCR beta diversity dropped roughly linearly as age increased.

Trimming left V 9 bases short and J 6 bases short, with 11 bases between. This CDR3 comprises 11 residues. Total RNA was isolated from each sample in quantities of at least 5 micrograms. Together with a sample-barcoded 5' primer, a J-beta primer mix was included in a second PCR lasting about 6 to 11 cycles. From the 5' RACE reads, TCRdb called clonotypes with MiXCR, one entry per CDR3 protein. The sample lists under 800,000 distinct CDR3 sequences; roughly 21% were seen once. The V gene is TRBV23-1, the J gene TRBJ1-1, with D unresolved. TRBV23-1 is an ORF for which the function is uncertain. This receptor was obtained from a man aged 65 to 79 in good health. The sample consisted of blood. CDR3 protein: CARLEGPEAFF. The CDR3 coding sequence is TGCGCCAGACTTGAGGGCCCTGAAGCTTTCTTT.